This T cell receptor beta chain was observed in a study of patients and donors after allogeneic stem cell transplantation. V dropped 0 bases and J dropped 2; count of bases not matched to a gene: 2. From germline, CDR1 is SGDLS and CDR2 YYNGEE. The CDR3 has 16 residues. TCRdb used MiXCR to reprocess the RT-PCR reads, holding one entry per CDR3 protein. This table holds hundreds of thousands of distinct CDR3 sequences, around 16% found once. What was sequenced was blood, either unsorted or a sorted T cell fraction (not recorded which). The TCR originated in a human donor who was either an allogeneic HSCT recipient or a stem cell or donor lymphocyte infusion donor (not recorded which). It is not recorded whose cells these are; they may come from a transplant donor. This rearrangement joins TRBV9 to TRBJ2-5; 12 bases match TRBD2. As DNA, the CDR3 is TGTGCCAGCAGCGTAGACCTAGCGGGGGGGCAAGAGACCCAGTACTTC. Its protein is CASSVDLAGGQETQYF.